The clone carrying this TCR beta chain was observed at least ten times. Its matching antigen is unknown. These data are taken from a study of T cells in Graves' hyperthyroidism and ophthalmopathy. Study conclusions and caveats: From stable hyperthyroidism, ophthalmopathy was separated by a 13 V-J model. Ophthalmopathy was identified by the model a median about six months ahead of onset. Blood also showed most of the thyroid clonotypes that were expanded above 0.001.

Researchers amplified the TCR beta CDR3 regions from RNA transcripts. Primed by the HTBI set, a first-round RT-PCR was run on the TCR CDR3. TCRdb independently ran MiXCR on the multiplex PCR reads; one entry per CDR3 protein. The sample has some 200,000 distinct CDR3 sequences, about a sixth seen once. The CDR3 consists of 13 residues. Looked up from germline, CDR1 is DFQATT and CDR2 is SNEGSKA (reference sequence). Trimming removed 1 base from V and 4 bases from J; junction bases left unmatched: 1. This chain joins TRBV20-1 and TRBJ2-5; 9 bases are a match to TRBD2. This clonotype originated in a woman between 45 and 65 years old with Graves' hyperthyroidism. The material sequenced was blood. Here the CDR3 DNA reads TGCAGTGCTAGAGGTAGCGGGAGAGAGACCCAGTACTTC. The encoded protein is CSARGSGRETQYF.